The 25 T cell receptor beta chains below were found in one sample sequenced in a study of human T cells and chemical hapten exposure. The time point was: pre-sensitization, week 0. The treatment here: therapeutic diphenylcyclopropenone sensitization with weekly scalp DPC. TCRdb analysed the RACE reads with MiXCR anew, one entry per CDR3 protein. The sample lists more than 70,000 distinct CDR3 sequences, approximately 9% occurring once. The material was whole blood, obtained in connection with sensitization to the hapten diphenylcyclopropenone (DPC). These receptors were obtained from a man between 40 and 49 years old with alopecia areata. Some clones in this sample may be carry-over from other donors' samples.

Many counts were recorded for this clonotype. CDR3 loop: CASAGEWRGLNQPQHF. The CDR3 nucleotides are TGTGCCAGCGCCGGGGAGTGGAGAGGGCTCAATCAGCCCCAGCATTTT. This chain uses TRBV6-2 or TRBV6-3 with TRBJ1-5; D uncertain. Between the trimmed V and J ends, which lost 8 bases and 3 bases, there was a span of 20 bases. CDR1 MNHEY and CDR2 SVGEGT come from the germline V gene. The CDR3 is 16 amino acids.

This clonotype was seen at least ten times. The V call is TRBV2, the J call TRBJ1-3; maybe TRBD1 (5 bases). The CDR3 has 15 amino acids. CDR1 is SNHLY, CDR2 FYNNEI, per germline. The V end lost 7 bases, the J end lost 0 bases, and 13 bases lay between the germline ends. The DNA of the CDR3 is TGTGCCAGCAATGGGGACGGTTTCTCTGGAAACACCATATATTTT. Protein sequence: CASNGDGFSGNTIYF.

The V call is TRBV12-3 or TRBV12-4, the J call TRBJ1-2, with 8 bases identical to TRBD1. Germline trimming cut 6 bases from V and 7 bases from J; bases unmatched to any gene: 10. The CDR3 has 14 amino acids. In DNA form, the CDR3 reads TGTGCCAGCAGCCCGACAGGGGAGGCCTCTGGCTACACCTTC. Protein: CASSPTGEASGYTF.

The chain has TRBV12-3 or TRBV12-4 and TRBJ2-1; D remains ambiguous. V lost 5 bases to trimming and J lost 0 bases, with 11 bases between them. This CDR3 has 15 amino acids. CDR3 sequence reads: CASSPRSSSYNEQFF. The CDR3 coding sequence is TGTGCCAGCAGTCCCCGGTCCAGCTCCTACAATGAGCAGTTCTTC.

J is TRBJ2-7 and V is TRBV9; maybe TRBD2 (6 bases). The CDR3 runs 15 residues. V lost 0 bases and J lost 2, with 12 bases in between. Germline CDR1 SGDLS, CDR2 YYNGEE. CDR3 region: CASSVAGGAAYEQYF. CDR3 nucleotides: TGTGCCAGCAGCGTAGCGGGCGGGGCCGCCTACGAGCAGTACTTC.

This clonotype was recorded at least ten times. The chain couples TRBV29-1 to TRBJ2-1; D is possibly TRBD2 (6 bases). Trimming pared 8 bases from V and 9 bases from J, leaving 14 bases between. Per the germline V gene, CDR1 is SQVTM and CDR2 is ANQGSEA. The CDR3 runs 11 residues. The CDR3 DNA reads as TGCAGCCAAAAAGGGCGGGGTGAGCAGTTCTTC. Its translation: CSQKGRGEQFF.

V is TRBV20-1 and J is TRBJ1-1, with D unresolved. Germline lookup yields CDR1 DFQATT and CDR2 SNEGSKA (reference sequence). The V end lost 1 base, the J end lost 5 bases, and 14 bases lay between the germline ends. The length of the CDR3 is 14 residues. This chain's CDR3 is CSARARNLETEAFF. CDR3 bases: TGCAGTGCTAGAGCCAGGAACTTGGAGACTGAAGCTTTCTTT.

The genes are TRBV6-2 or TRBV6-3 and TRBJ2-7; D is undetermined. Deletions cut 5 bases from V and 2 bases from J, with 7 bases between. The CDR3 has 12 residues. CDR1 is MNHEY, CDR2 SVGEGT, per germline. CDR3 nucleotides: TGTGCCAGCAGTCGGGCAGCCTACGAGCAGTACGTC. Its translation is CASSRAAYEQYV.

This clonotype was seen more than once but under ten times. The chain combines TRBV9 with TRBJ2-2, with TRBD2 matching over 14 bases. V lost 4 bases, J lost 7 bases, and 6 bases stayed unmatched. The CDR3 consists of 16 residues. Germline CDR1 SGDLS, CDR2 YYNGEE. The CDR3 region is CASSLRLAGGFGELFF. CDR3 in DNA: TGTGCCAGCAGCCTCCGACTAGCGGGAGGGTTCGGGGAGCTGTTTTTT.

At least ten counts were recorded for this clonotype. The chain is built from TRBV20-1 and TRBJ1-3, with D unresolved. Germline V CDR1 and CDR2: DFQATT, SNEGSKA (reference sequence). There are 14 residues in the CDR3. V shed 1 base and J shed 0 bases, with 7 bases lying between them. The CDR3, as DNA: TGCAGTGCTAGAGTCGAGGCCTCTGGAAACACCATATATTTT. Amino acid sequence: CSARVEASGNTIYF.

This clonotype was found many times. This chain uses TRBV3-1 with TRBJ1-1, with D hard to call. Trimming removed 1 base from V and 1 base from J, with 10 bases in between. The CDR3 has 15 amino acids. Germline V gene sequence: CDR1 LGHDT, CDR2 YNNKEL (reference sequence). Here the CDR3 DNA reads TGTGCCAGCAGCCAAGGGTCCTACCAGAACACTGAAGCTTTCTTT. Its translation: CASSQGSYQNTEAFF. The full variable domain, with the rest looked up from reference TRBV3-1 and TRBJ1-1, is DTAVSQTPKYLVTQMGNDKSIKCEQNLGHDTMYWYKQDSKKFLKIMFSYNNKELIINETVPNRFSPKSPDKAHLNLHINSLELGDSAVYFCASSQGSYQNTEAFFGQGTRLTVV.

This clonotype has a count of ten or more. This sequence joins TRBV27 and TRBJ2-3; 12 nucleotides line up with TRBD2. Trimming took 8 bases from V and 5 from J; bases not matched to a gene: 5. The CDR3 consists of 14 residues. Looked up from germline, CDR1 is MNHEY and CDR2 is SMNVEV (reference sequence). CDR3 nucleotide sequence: TGTGCCAGCCGACTAGCGGGAGAGTTAGATACGCAGTATTTT. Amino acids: CASRLAGELDTQYF.

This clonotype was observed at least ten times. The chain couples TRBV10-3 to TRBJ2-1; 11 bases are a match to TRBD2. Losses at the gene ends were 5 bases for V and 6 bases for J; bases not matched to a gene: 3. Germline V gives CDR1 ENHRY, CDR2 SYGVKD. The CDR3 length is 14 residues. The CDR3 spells CAISIGTSGNEQFF. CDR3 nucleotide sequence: TGTGCCATCAGTATAGGGACTAGCGGCAATGAGCAGTTCTTC.

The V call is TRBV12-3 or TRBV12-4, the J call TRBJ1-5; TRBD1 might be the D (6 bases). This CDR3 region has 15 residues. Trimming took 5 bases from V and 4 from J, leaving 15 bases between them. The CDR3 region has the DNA TGTGCCAGCAGTCCAGCTCAGGGGCCGAATCAGCCCCAGCATTTT. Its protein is CASSPAQGPNQPQHF.

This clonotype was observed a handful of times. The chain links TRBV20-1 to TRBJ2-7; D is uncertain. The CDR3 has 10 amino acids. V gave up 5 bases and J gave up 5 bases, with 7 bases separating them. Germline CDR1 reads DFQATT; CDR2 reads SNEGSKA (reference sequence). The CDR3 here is CSAPDNEQYV. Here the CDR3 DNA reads TGCAGTGCTCCGGATAACGAGCAGTACGTC.

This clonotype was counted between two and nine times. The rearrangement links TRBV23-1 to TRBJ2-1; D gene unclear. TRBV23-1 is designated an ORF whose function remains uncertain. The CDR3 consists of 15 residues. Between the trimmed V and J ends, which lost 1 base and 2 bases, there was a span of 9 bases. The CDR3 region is CASSQWKVPYNEQFF. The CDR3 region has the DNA TGCGCCAGCAGTCAATGGAAAGTTCCCTACAATGAGCAGTTCTTC.

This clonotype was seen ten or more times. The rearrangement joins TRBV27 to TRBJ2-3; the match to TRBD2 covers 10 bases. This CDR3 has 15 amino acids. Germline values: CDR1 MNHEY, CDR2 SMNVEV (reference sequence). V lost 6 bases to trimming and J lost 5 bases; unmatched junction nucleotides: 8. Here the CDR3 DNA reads TGTGCCAGCAGAGATCCTAGCGGGAGAGTAGATACGCAGTATTTT. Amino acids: CASRDPSGRVDTQYF.

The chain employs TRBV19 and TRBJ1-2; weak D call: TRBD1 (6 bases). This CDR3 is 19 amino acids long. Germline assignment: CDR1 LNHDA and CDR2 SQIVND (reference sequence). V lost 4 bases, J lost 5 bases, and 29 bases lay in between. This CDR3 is CASSRATGGLPIGRYGYTF. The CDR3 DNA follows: TGTGCCAGTAGTAGGGCTACGGGGGGCCTCCCAATCGGGCGATATGGCTACACCTTC.

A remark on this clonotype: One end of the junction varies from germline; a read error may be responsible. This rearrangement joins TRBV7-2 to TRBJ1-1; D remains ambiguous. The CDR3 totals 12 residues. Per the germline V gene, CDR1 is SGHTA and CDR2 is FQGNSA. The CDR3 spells CASSLGRQSAGF. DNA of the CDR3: TGTGCCAGCAGCTTAGGCAGACAAAGCGCCGGCTTT.

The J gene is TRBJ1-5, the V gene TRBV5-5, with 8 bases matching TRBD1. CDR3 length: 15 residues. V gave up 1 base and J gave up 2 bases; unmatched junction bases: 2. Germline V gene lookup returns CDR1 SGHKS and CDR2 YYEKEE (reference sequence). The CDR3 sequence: CASSLRGQGNQPQHF. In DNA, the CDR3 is TGTGCCAGCAGCTTGAGGGGACAGGGCAATCAGCCCCAGCATTTT.

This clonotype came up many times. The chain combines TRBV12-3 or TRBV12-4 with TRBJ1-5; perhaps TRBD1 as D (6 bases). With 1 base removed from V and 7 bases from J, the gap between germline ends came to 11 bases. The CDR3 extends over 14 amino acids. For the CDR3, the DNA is TGTGCCAGCAGTTTAGAGACAGGTCACCAGCCCCAGCATTTT. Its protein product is CASSLETGHQPQHF.

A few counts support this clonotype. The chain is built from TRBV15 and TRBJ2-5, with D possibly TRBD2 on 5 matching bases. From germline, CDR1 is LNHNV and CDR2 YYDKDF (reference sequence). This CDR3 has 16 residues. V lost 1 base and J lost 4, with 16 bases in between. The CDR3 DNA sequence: TGTGCCACCAGCAGAGTGTTTCGGGGATCAGGAGAGACCCAGTACTTC. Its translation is CATSRVFRGSGETQYF.

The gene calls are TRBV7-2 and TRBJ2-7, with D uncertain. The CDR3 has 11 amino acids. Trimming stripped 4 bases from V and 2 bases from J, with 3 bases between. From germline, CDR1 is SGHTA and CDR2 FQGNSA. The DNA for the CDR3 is TGTGCCAGCAGCTCAACCTACGAGCAGTACTTC. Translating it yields CASSSTYEQYF.

This CDR3 reads CASTNGPPGQYV. The CDR3 DNA is TGTGCCAGTACAAATGGGCCTCCGGGGCAGTACGTC. This chain uses TRBV6-2 or TRBV6-3 with TRBJ2-7; D remains ambiguous. With 9 bases removed from V and 9 bases from J, the gap between germline ends came to 18 bases. The CDR3 consists of 12 residues. Germline CDR1 MNHEY, CDR2 SVGEGT.

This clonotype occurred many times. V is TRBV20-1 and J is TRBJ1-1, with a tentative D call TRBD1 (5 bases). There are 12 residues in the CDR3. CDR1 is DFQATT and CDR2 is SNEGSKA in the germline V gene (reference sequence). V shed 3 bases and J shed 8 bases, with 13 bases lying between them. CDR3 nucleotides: TGCAGTGCTAGTTTAAGGGGCATGGAAGCTTTCTTT. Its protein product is CSASLRGMEAFF.